A selection of T cell receptor beta chains follows, all from one sample in a study of T-cell memory formation after mild COVID-19. TCRdb re-called the 5' RACE reads through MiXCR, storing one row per CDR3 protein. Seen here are a few hundred thousand distinct CDR3 sequences, around 25% observed once, and the top ten hold under 15%. Sequenced: PBMCs or a T cell subset sorted from them (not recorded which). The receptors derive from an adult woman who had mild COVID-19 (a few samples of this study predate the infection). Cell type and time point are not known. Both conserved end residues are part of each CDR3. The order of the fields is D gene, J gene, clone size, V gene, CDR3 DNA, CDR3 protein. D genes are given only for firm matches. Clone size appears in some rows only: once, few, many, or a class for an expanded clone.

>NA|TRBJ1-1|NA|TRBV5-5
TGTGCCAGCAGCCCCTGGGGGAGCACTGAAGCTTTCTTT
CASSPWGSTEAFF
>TRBD1|TRBJ2-7|NA|TRBV6-2/TRBV6-3
TGTGCCAGCAGTTCAACAGGGGCGCGGTCTTCAGGCGAGCAGTACTTC
CASSSTGARSSGEQYF
>TRBD1|TRBJ2-7|NA|TRBV20-1
TGCAGTGCCCCGAGGGACAGACCCTACGAGCAGTACTTC
CSAPRDRPYEQYF
>NA|TRBJ2-1|few|TRBV13
TGTGCCAGCAGTCATGGGGCAGGGATGTTCTTC
CASSHGAGMFF
>TRBD2|TRBJ2-1|NA|TRBV4-2
TGTGCCAGCAGCCAAGATTCGATTGGACTAGCGGGAGGGCGGAGCTCCTACAATGAGCAGTTCTTC
CASSQDSIGLAGGRSSYNEQFF
>TRBD1|TRBJ1-2|NA|TRBV5-6
TGTGCCAGCAGCTTGGCAACGTGGGGAGGGGGCTTACCCTACTATGGCTACACCTTC
CASSLATWGGGLPYYGYTF
>TRBD2|TRBJ2-1|few|TRBV20-1
TGCAGTGCTCGGACTAGCGGGAGGGGGAATGAGCAGTTCTTC
CSARTSGRGNEQFF
>TRBD1|TRBJ2-7|few|TRBV7-9
TGTGCCAGCAGCCCGCAGCCGGGACAGGGAATGTCTAGTCCCCACGAGCAGTACTTC
CASSPQPGQGMSSPHEQYF
>NA|TRBJ2-2|NA|TRBV2
TGTGCCAGCAGTCTGACAGAAGCGAACACCGGGGAGCTGTTTTTT
CASSLTEANTGELFF
>NA|TRBJ1-2|NA|TRBV29-1
TGCAGCGTTGAAGACAGGGCGTATGGCTACACCTTC
CSVEDRAYGYTF
>NA|TRBJ2-3|few|TRBV5-1
TGCGCCAGCAGCTTTGAGGGTATCGGCACAGATACGCAGTATTTT
CASSFEGIGTDTQYF
>NA|TRBJ2-3|few|TRBV10-3
TGTGCCATCATGGCGTCGGAAACTAGCACAGATACGCAGTATTTT
CAIMASETSTDTQYF
>NA|TRBJ1-1|NA|TRBV29-1
TGCAGCGTTGAAGCACACACAGGGAGGAGGGCGGCGAACACTGAAGCTTTCTTT
CSVEAHTGRRAANTEAFF
>NA|TRBJ1-2|few|TRBV4-1
TGCGCCAGCAGCCAGGGACCCGGCGGTGGCTACACCTTC
CASSQGPGGGYTF
>NA|TRBJ1-1|NA|TRBV4-3
TGCGCCAGCAGCCACTACAGGGTAATGAACACTGAAGCTTTCTTT
CASSHYRVMNTEAFF
>NA|TRBJ2-5|few|TRBV6-5
TGTGCCAGCAGTTACCTGAGGCGGGCTAGCCGGGAGACCCAGTACTTC
CASSYLRRASRETQYF
>NA|TRBJ1-1|NA|TRBV6-1
TGTGCCATCGCGGAATCTATGAACACTGAAGCTTTCTTT
CAIAESMNTEAFF
>TRBD2|TRBJ2-5|NA|TRBV7-2
TGTGCCAGCAGCGGCCTCCGGACTAGCGTAAAAGAGACCCAGTACTTC
CASSGLRTSVKETQYF
>NA|TRBJ1-1|few|TRBV10-2
TGCGCCAGCATTCCGGACAGGAACACTGAAGCTTTCTTT
CASIPDRNTEAFF
>TRBD2|TRBJ2-1|many|TRBV24-1
TGTGCCACCAGTAGTAGTGGGACTAGCGGGTTCAATGAGCAGTTCTTC
CATSSSGTSGFNEQFF
>NA|TRBJ2-6|NA|TRBV12-3/TRBV12-4
TGTGCCAGCAGTATGAGACTCAGCTCTGGGGCCAACGTCCTGACTTTC
CASSMRLSSGANVLTF
>TRBD2|TRBJ2-2|few|TRBV30
TGTGCCTGGATCGGCGGGAGAGTCACCGGGGAGCTGTTTTTT
CAWIGGRVTGELFF
>TRBD2|TRBJ2-7|few|TRBV7-6
TGTGCCAGCAGCTTAACGAGCGGGAAGAGCTCCTACGAGCAGTACTTC
CASSLTSGKSSYEQYF
>NA|TRBJ2-6|few|TRBV4-1
TGCGCCAGCAGCCGAGCCCTTGCAGGGGCCAACGTCCTGACTTTC
CASSRALAGANVLTF
>NA|TRBJ2-7|NA|TRBV29-1
TGCAGCGTTGAGGAGACGAGGGGGGCCTACGAGCAGTACTTC
CSVEETRGAYEQYF
>TRBD2|TRBJ2-1|NA|TRBV20-1
TGCAGTGCTAGAGATCCGGGACTATCAGCTGAGCAGTTCTTC
CSARDPGLSAEQFF
>NA|TRBJ2-5|few|TRBV2
TGTGCCAGCTGGTGGCTCCAAGAGACCCAGTACTTC
CASWWLQETQYF
>NA|TRBJ1-1|few|TRBV29-1
TGCAGCGTCGAGGGGGTCAACACTGAAGCTTTCTTT
CSVEGVNTEAFF
>TRBD1|TRBJ2-1|few|TRBV6-2/TRBV6-3
TGTGCCAGCAGTTTCACCGGGACAGCCTACAATGAGCAGTTCTTC
CASSFTGTAYNEQFF
>TRBD2|TRBJ2-2|NA|TRBV9
TGTGCCAGCAGCACCAGCGGGGCGAACACCGGGGAGCTGTTTTTT
CASSTSGANTGELFF
>NA|TRBJ2-4|NA|TRBV29-1
TGCAGCGTGAGGACCCCGATAGCCAAAAACATTCAGTACTTC
CSVRTPIAKNIQYF
>NA|TRBJ2-6|NA|TRBV7-9
TGTGCCAGCAGCTTTGCCAGGACAAACGTCCTGACTTTC
CASSFARTNVLTF
>TRBD1|TRBJ1-2|few|TRBV27
TGTGCCAGCAGTACCCGGGACAGTGGCTACACCTTC
CASSTRDSGYTF
>NA|TRBJ2-7|few|TRBV5-1
TGCGCCAGCAGCTTGGACCATCGCTACGAGCAGTACTTC
CASSLDHRYEQYF
>NA|TRBJ1-2|NA|TRBV5-5
TGTGCCAGCAGCTTGGATCCGGGCTCTAACTATGGCTACACCTTC
CASSLDPGSNYGYTF
>TRBD2|TRBJ2-3|NA|TRBV7-9
TGTGCCAGCAGCTTTCCCGGGACTAGCCTTCGCACAGATACGCAGTATTTT
CASSFPGTSLRTDTQYF
>NA|TRBJ2-1|NA|TRBV29-1
TGCAGCGTTGACGGCAGTTCCTACAATGAGCAGTTCTTC
CSVDGSSYNEQFF
>NA|TRBJ2-7|many|TRBV5-1
TGCGCCAGCAGCTTGGCGCAGGGAGCCTACGAGCAGTACTTC
CASSLAQGAYEQYF